This T cell receptor beta chain derives from a study of T-cell reconstitution after alpha-beta-depleted transplantation in children. Trimming cost V 4 bases and J 2 bases; bases outside gene matches: 4. Germline values: CDR1 SQVTM, CDR2 ANQGSEA. The CDR3 runs to 13 residues. TCRbeta library preparation incorporated unique molecular identifiers. Using its own MiXCR run on the PCR reads, TCRdb lists one record per CDR3 protein. The table has just under 250,000 distinct CDR3 sequences, roughly a quarter seen once. This clonotype has only a few counts. V and J are TRBV29-1 and TRBJ2-7, with 8 bases lining up with TRBD1. Sequencing was performed on PBMCs, taken before TCRalphabeta/CD19-depleted stem cell transplant. The TCR was taken from a girl aged 2-15 years with Fanconi anemia, due to receive a stem cell transplant. CDR3 nucleotide sequence: TGCAGCGTTGTCTGGGACAGGCCCTACGAGCAGTACTTC. It is translated as CSVVWDRPYEQYF.